This record concerns one T cell receptor beta chain sequence. Antigen unknown. This sample is part of a study of Ad26.COV2.S vaccination and SARS-CoV-2 variants. In the study overall: Intramuscular Ad26.COV2.S at 5x10^10 or 1x10^11 viral particles. Study-level results: People given the vaccine had a wider spike-specific TCR breadth than placebo recipients did.

Here immunoSEQ multiplex PCR was the method, and the copy in TCRdb shows in-frame clones only, minus some. The sample yields 350,000 to 400,000 clones, approximately 91% seen once. The CDR3 extends over 18 amino acids. The germline gives CDR1 SGHNT, CDR2 YYREEE (reference sequence). After removal of 4 bases from V and 4 bases from J, the junction contained 13 bases not matched to a gene. The sample's treatment: 15 to 20 received Ad26.COV2.S at low or high dose, single or two shots; a few received placebo; per-sample allocation not given. Samples were taken on day 63 after the first vaccine or placebo injection. An adult aged 18-55 years in Boston served as the donor.

The specimen was peripheral blood, collected in a trial of Ad26.COV2.S vaccine versus placebo. This clonotype was obtained from a person aged 18-60 years who received the Ad26.COV2.S COVID-19 vaccine or a placebo. The chain couples TRBV5-4 to TRBJ2-3; 12 bases align to TRBD2. CDR3 sequence (DNA): TGTGCCAGCAGCCAGCTACGGACTAGCGGGGTTCCCGCAGATACGCAGTATTTT. Amino acids: CASSQLRTSGVPADTQYF.